This record looks at one TCR beta chain sequence and its context. How the authors handled the data: Reference gene primer amplification gave nucleated cell count estimates. Sequencing was performed with immunoSEQ multiplex PCR; in TCRdb, only in-frame clones are kept and a portion is missing. Clone size and V and J calls were adopted from that table, with D and trimming inferred from the DNA. The sample includes about 110,000 clones, around four fifths of them seen just once. The data belong to a study of blood T cell repertoires in COVID-19. Study background: The United States, Italy and Spain were the sources of the acute and convalescent COVID-19 samples. PBMCs, B-cell-depleted T cells, or T cells were the source of the cDNA or gDNA that made up the material.

CDR3 length equals 14 residues. Germline CDR1 is ENHRY and CDR2 is SYGVKD. The germline V and J ends were trimmed by 3 bases and 1 base, with 9 bases remaining between them. The sequence came from an older woman with acute or convalescent COVID-19. V is TRBV10-3 and J is TRBJ1-1; no clear D. The specimen was peripheral blood. CDR3 sequence reads: CAISDGRPNTEAFF. The CDR3 DNA sequence: TGTGCCATCAGTGATGGCCGCCCGAACACTGAAGCTTTCTTT.